This T cell receptor (beta chain) derives from a study of OX40 agonist ivuxolimab in advanced cancers. Looking at the study overall: Patients were dosed with the agonistic anti-OX40 (CD134) antibody ivuxolimab. Therapy given before enrollment (anti-PD-1, anti-PD-L1 or anti-CTLA-4) was allowed, and 40% to 45% had some.

V lost 0 bases to trimming and J lost 8 bases, with 10 bases between them. Germline assignment: CDR1 MNHEY and CDR2 SVGAGI. The CDR3 sequence is 13 residues long. Regarding this clone: Its antigen is not identified.

TCRdb's table, derived via immunoSEQ multiplex PCR, lists solely in-frame clones and lacks some. The sample shows fewer than 200,000 clones, approximately 94% of them seen only once. Study-wide results and caveats: CD4+ and CD8+ T cells in blood underwent clonal expansion by week 6 at 0.1 to 3.0 mg/kg. Expanded peripheral T cell antigen specificity was not determined.

The clonotype was recovered from an adult with an advanced solid tumor such as melanoma, head and neck, liver or kidney cancer. Here the sequenced sample was CD4+ or CD8+ T cells sorted from blood, taken in a trial of the OX40 agonist ivuxolimab. The V and J genes are TRBV6-5 and TRBJ1-2; D is uncertain. The CDR3 sequence: CASSYSGSGGYTF. The CDR3 DNA sequence: TGTGCCAGCAGTTACTCAGGGTCGGGGGGCTACACCTTC.